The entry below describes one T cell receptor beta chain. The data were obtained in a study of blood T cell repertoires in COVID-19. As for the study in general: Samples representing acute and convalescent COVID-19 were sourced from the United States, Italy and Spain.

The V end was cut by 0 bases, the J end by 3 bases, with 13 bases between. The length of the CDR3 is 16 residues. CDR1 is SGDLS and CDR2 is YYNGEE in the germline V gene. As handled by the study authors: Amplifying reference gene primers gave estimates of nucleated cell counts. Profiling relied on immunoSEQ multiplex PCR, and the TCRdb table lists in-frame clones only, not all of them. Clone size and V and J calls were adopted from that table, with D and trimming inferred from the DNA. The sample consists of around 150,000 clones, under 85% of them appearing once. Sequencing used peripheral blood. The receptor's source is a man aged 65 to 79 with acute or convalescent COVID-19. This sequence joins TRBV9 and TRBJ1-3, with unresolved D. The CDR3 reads CASSVGPFSGGNTIYF. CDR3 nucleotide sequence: TGTGCCAGCAGCGTAGGTCCCTTTTCCGGTGGAAACACCATATATTTT.